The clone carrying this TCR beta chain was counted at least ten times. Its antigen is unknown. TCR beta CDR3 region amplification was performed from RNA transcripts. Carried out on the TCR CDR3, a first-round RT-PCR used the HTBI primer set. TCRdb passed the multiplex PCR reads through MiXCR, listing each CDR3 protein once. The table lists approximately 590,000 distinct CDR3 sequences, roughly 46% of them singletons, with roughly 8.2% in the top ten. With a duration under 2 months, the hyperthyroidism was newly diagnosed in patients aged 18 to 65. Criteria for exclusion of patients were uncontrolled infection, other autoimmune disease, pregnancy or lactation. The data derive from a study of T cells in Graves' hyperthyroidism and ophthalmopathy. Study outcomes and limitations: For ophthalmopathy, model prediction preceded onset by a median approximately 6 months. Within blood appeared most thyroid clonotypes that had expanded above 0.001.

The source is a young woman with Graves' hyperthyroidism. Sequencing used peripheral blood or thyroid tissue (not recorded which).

For the CDR3, the DNA is TGCAGCGTTGTTCCGCAGGGGGCCTTTTACGAGCAGTACTTC. Translation gives CSVVPQGAFYEQYF. This chain links TRBV29-1 with TRBJ2-7, with 8 bases matching TRBD1. CDR1 and CDR2 (germline): SQVTM, ANQGSEA. The CDR3 spans 14 residues. V was clipped by 4 bases and J by 4 bases; unmatched bases: 9.